Below, 32 T cell receptor beta chains from the same sample are listed, as sequenced in a study of siplizumab effects on memory and regulatory T cells. Sequencing was performed with immunoSEQ multiplex PCR; in TCRdb, only in-frame clones are kept and a portion is missing. The sample shows 87,000 or so clones, 94% of them seen only once. Specimen: non-Treg CD4+ T cells sorted from blood. The receptors here all came from a human donor in good health.

The rearrangement joins TRBV5-4 to TRBJ2-2; the D is unclear. Deletions cut 0 bases from V and 2 bases from J, with 5 bases between. The germline CDR1 and CDR2 sequences are SGHNT and YYREEE (reference sequence). The CDR3 has 14 amino acids. CDR3 bases: TGTGCCAGCAGCTTGGCCAAAAACACCGGGGAGCTGTTTTTT. Translated: CASSLAKNTGELFF.

The rearrangement links TRBV11-3 to TRBJ1-1; tentative D call: TRBD1 (5 bases). Trimming took off 2 bases at V and 10 bases at J, with 14 bases between the two ends. Germline lookup yields CDR1 SGHNT and CDR2 YENEEA. This CDR3 has 13 residues. The CDR3 is CASSLLRGVTAFF. As DNA, the CDR3 is TGTGCCAGCAGCTTATTACGAGGGGTGACAGCTTTCTTT.

V gene TRBV28 combines with J gene TRBJ2-1; D ambiguous. The CDR3 runs to 11 residues. Trimming shortened V by 7 bases and J by 8 bases, and 9 bases separated the two germline ends. Germline CDR1 MDHEN, CDR2 SYDVKM. The CDR3 spells CASTLLDEQFF. In nucleotides, the CDR3 is TGTGCCAGCACCCTTCTAGATGAGCAGTTCTTC.

The chain has TRBV9 and TRBJ2-2; 8 bases align to TRBD2. V was pared by 4 bases and J by 4 bases, with 6 bases of the junction left unmatched. This CDR3 contains 15 residues. In germline, CDR1 is SGDLS, CDR2 YYNGEE. The CDR3 DNA is TGTGCCAGCAGCCCGAGACTAGCGAGCACCGGGGAGCTGTTTTTT. Amino acids: CASSPRLASTGELFF.

CDR3 residues: CASSLEQLRDTQYF. The DNA for the CDR3 is TGCGCCAGCAGCTTGGAGCAACTCCGGGATACGCAGTATTTT. This chain uses TRBV5-1 with TRBJ2-3; D remains unclear. This CDR3 contains 14 residues. Germline V gives CDR1 SGHRS, CDR2 YFSETQ. V was clipped by 0 bases and J by 6 bases, with 11 bases between them.

V gene TRBV5-1 combines with J gene TRBJ1-1; 12 bases line up with TRBD1. This CDR3 is 15 amino acids long. After removal of 4 bases from V and 5 bases from J, the junction contained 6 bases not matched to a gene. The germline gives CDR1 SGHRS, CDR2 YFSETQ. CDR3: CASSPGTGGRTEAFF. CDR3 DNA sequence: TGCGCCAGCAGCCCCGGGACAGGGGGCAGGACTGAAGCTTTCTTT.

The chain links TRBV5-1 to TRBJ2-7; TRBD2 agrees at 11 bases. The germline CDR1 and CDR2 sequences are SGHRS and YFSETQ. The CDR3 contains 17 residues. V was pared by 2 bases and J by 0 bases, with 7 bases of the junction left unmatched. This chain's CDR3 is CASSFLPGTSGSYEQYF. The CDR3 DNA reads as TGCGCCAGCAGCTTCCTCCCCGGGACTAGCGGCTCCTACGAGCAGTACTTC.

The gene calls are TRBV7-9 and TRBJ1-1; D might be TRBD1 (6 bases). Germline assignment: CDR1 SEHNR and CDR2 FQNEAQ (reference sequence). CDR3 length: 15 residues. V lost 5 bases and J lost 0, with 13 bases in between. CDR3 sequence reads: CASSPLQGVNTEAFF. CDR3 bases: TGTGCCAGCAGCCCCTTACAGGGAGTGAACACTGAAGCTTTCTTT.

The genes are TRBV7-6 and TRBJ2-3; 10 bases match TRBD2. The CDR3 covers 15 residues. Germline CDR1 and CDR2: SGHVS and FNYEAQ. Trimming took 1 base from V and 4 from J; bases not matched to a gene: 2. The chain's CDR3 is CASSLGLAGSDTQYF. The CDR3 bases are TGTGCCAGCAGCTTAGGACTAGCGGGTTCAGATACGCAGTATTTT. The full variable domain, completed using reference TRBV7-6 and TRBJ2-3, is GAGVSQSPRYKVTKRGQDVALRCDPISGHVSLYWYRQALGQGPEFLTYFNYEAQQDKSGLPNDRFSAERPEGSISTLTIQRTEQRDSAMYRCASSLGLAGSDTQYFGPGTRLTVL.

In this sample, this clone turned up once. J is TRBJ1-3 and V is TRBV5-1; TRBD1 might be the D (6 bases). This CDR3 has 14 amino acids. Germline V gene lookup returns CDR1 SGHRS and CDR2 YFSETQ. With 4 bases removed from V and 4 bases from J, the gap between germline ends came to 12 bases. This CDR3 reads CASSIGQKGNTIYF. CDR3 bases: TGCGCCAGCAGCATCGGACAGAAAGGAAACACCATATATTTT.

The rearrangement uses TRBV4-2 and TRBJ2-3, with a tentative D call TRBD2 (6 bases). The V end was cut by 3 bases, the J end by 1 base, with 14 bases between. The germline CDR1 and CDR2 sequences are LGHNA and YNFKEQ. The CDR3 runs to 16 residues. The CDR3, as DNA: TGTGCCAGCAGCCACACGTTACCTAGCGGCACAGATACGCAGTATTTT. This gives the protein CASSHTLPSGTDTQYF.

The J gene is TRBJ2-1, the V gene TRBV7-9, with a weak D call TRBD2 (6 bases). With 5 bases removed from V and 5 bases from J, the gap between germline ends came to 25 bases. CDR1 is SEHNR and CDR2 is FQNEAQ in the germline V gene (reference sequence). This CDR3 region has 18 residues. CDR3 sequence (DNA): TGTGCCAGCAGCCCCTTTGGACGGCTAGCGACAAAGGACAATGAGCAGTTCTTC. Its translation: CASSPFGRLATKDNEQFF. The full variable domain, its missing parts supplied by reference TRBV7-9 and TRBJ2-1, is DTGVSQNPRHKITKRGQNVTFRCDPISEHNRLYWYRQTLGQGPEFLTYFQNEAQLEKSRLLSDRFSAERPKGSFSTLEIQRTEQGDSAMYLCASSPFGRLATKDNEQFFGPGTRLTVL.

The chain combines TRBV4-1 with TRBJ2-2; 13 bases are a match to TRBD2. Unmatched junction bases numbered 6, after V lost 4 bases and J lost 4 bases. The CDR3 sequence is 17 residues long. The germline CDR1 and CDR2 sequences are MGHRA and YSYEKL. The CDR3 reads CASSRDRTSGSTGELFF. CDR3 bases: TGCGCCAGCAGCCGTGACAGGACTAGCGGGAGCACCGGGGAGCTGTTTTTT.

The V and J genes are TRBV18 and TRBJ1-2; 9 bases map to TRBD1. The CDR3 is 14 residues long. The germline V gene has CDR1 KGHSH and CDR2 LQKENI. The J segment lost 1 base and the V segment lost 4 bases, leaving 1 base of the junction unmatched. The CDR3 DNA is TGTGCCAGCTCACTGGGACAGGGTAACTATGGCTACACCTTC. This sequence encodes CASSLGQGNYGYTF.

The CDR3 here is CASSVVGQGSETQYF. CDR3 nucleotide sequence: TGTGCCAGCAGCGTAGTTGGACAGGGGTCAGAGACCCAGTACTTC. The J gene is TRBJ2-5, the V gene TRBV9; 9 nucleotides line up with TRBD1. Losses at the gene ends were 0 bases for V and 4 bases for J; bases not matched to a gene: 4. CDR1 is SGDLS, CDR2 YYNGEE, per germline. This CDR3 contains 15 residues.

This chain joins TRBV30 and TRBJ2-2, with D perhaps matching TRBD1 (6 bases). The CDR3 has 13 residues. Germline CDR1 is GTSNPN and CDR2 is SVGIG (reference sequence). Trimming left V 2 bases short and J 6 bases short, with 10 bases between. The CDR3 is CAWSPTGSGELFF. The CDR3 bases are TGTGCCTGGAGTCCTACAGGGTCCGGGGAGCTGTTTTTT.

The chain uses TRBV9 and TRBJ2-2; the D is unclear. V gave up 0 bases and J gave up 5 bases, with 11 bases separating them. CDR3 size: 15 residues. Per germline, CDR1 SGDLS and CDR2 YYNGEE. CDR3 DNA: TGTGCCAGCAGCGTAGGGCCGATACCTACCGGGGAGCTGTTTTTT. Its translation: CASSVGPIPTGELFF.

With respect to this clone: One end of the junction is discordant with germline, which a read error may explain. J is TRBJ1-1 and V is TRBV7-8; 9 bases are shared with TRBD1. There are 13 residues in the CDR3. From germline, CDR1 is SGHVS and CDR2 FQNEAQ. Here the CDR3 reads CASSLGWDRALIF. In nucleotides, the CDR3 is TGTGCCAGCAGCTTAGGCTGGGACAGGGCGCTTATTTTC.

The chain employs TRBV13 and TRBJ2-2, with D perhaps assigned TRBD1 or TRBD2 (6 bases each). Trimming took off 1 base at V and 0 bases at J, with 9 bases between the two ends. The germline V gene encodes CDR1 PRHDT and CDR2 FYEKMQ (reference sequence). This CDR3 region has 16 residues. CDR3 DNA sequence: TGTGCCAGCAGCTTAGTGGGGGGCTCGAACACCGGGGAGCTGTTTTTT. This encodes CASSLVGGSNTGELFF.

This chain links TRBV2 with TRBJ2-6; 7 bases agree with TRBD1. The length of the CDR3 is 16 residues. CDR1 is SNHLY, CDR2 FYNNEI, per germline. V lost 7 bases to trimming and J lost 2 bases; unmatched junction nucleotides: 8. The CDR3 nucleotides read TGTGCCAGCAACAGGGGCCAGCCCACTGGGGCCAACGTCCTGACTTTC. It translates to CASNRGQPTGANVLTF. Complete variable domain (other parts from reference TRBV2 and TRBJ2-6): EPEVTQTPSHQVTQMGQEVILRCVPISNHLYFYWYRQILGQKVEFLVSFYNNEISEKSEIFDDQFSVERPDGSNFTLKIRSTKLEDSAMYFCASNRGQPTGANVLTFGAGSRLTVL.

The CDR3 nucleotides are TGTGCCATCACAGATCCAACTAGTTATGAGCAGTTCTTC. This codes for CAITDPTSYEQFF. The J gene is TRBJ2-1, the V gene TRBV10-3, with a tentative D call TRBD2 (5 bases). The CDR3 loop spans 13 amino acids. The V end lost 7 bases, the J end lost 8 bases, and 15 bases lay between the germline ends. Germline CDR1 is ENHRY and CDR2 is SYGVKD.

V and J are TRBV11-3 and TRBJ2-5; TRBD2 aligns across 8 bases. The CDR3 has 13 amino acids. Germline-derived CDR1 and CDR2 are SGHNT and YENEEA. Trimming took 5 bases from V and 3 from J; bases not matched to a gene: 2. The CDR3 DNA follows: TGTGCCAGCAGCCCGGGAGGGGAAGAGACCCAGTACTTC. Amino acids: CASSPGGEETQYF.

This clone was picked up one time. The chain uses TRBV7-2 and TRBJ2-7, with 8 bases matching TRBD1. This CDR3 contains 13 residues. With 5 bases clipped from V and 3 bases from J, the junction kept 3 bases outside the gene matches. CDR1 SGHTA and CDR2 FQGNSA come from the germline V gene. CDR3 sequence reads: CASSTGQGYEQYF. For the CDR3, the DNA is TGTGCCAGCAGCACCGGACAGGGCTACGAGCAGTACTTC.

The chain has TRBV7-8 and TRBJ2-3; D unclear. Between the trimmed V and J ends, which lost 5 bases and 0 bases, there was a span of 15 bases. Germline V gene lookup returns CDR1 SGHVS and CDR2 FQNEAQ. The CDR3 has 16 amino acids. The CDR3 nucleotides are TGTGCCAGCAGCCTTACTCAAGGACGAAGCACAGATACGCAGTATTTT. Amino acids: CASSLTQGRSTDTQYF.

The chain links TRBV5-1 to TRBJ2-3; no firm D call. This CDR3 region has 16 residues. The V end lost 4 bases, the J end lost 4 bases, and 19 bases lay between the germline ends. Germline CDR1 SGHRS, CDR2 YFSETQ. CDR3 region: CASSPAAVGRADTQYF. The CDR3 DNA is TGCGCCAGCAGCCCGGCGGCAGTGGGTAGGGCAGATACGCAGTATTTT.

CDR3 in amino acids: CASSVGVAGTANTGELFF. In DNA form, the CDR3 reads TGTGCCAGCAGCGTAGGGGTAGCGGGGACCGCGAACACCGGGGAGCTGTTTTTT. The chain couples TRBV9 to TRBJ2-2, with 8 bases identical to TRBD2. The V segment lost 0 bases and the J segment 0 bases; nucleotides outside the gene matches: 7. The CDR3 loop spans 18 amino acids. Germline V lookup: CDR1 SGDLS, CDR2 YYNGEE.

This chain uses TRBV28 with TRBJ2-3, with a tentative D call TRBD2 (6 bases). CDR3 length equals 15 residues. Germline CDR1 MDHEN, CDR2 SYDVKM. Trimming took off 6 bases at V and 4 bases at J, with 17 bases between the two ends. CDR3 DNA sequence: TGTGCCAGCAGGGGAGGCCTAGCAGGCGCAGATACGCAGTATTTT. Amino acid sequence: CASRGGLAGADTQYF.

The chain uses TRBV19 and TRBJ2-3, with 10 bases aligning to TRBD1. Germline CDR1 LNHDA, CDR2 SQIVND (reference sequence). The CDR3 has 15 amino acids. V lost 6 bases and J lost 0; bases outside the gene matches: 3. CDR3 amino acids: CASSDRGLSTDTQYF. The CDR3 DNA reads as TGTGCCAGTAGCGACAGGGGGCTAAGCACAGATACGCAGTATTTT.

The V gene is TRBV19, the J gene TRBJ2-3, with 9 nucleotides matching TRBD2. V gave up 2 bases and J gave up 4 bases; unmatched junction bases: 1. Germline loops: CDR1 LNHDA, CDR2 SQIVND (reference sequence). This CDR3 comprises 14 residues. CDR3 sequence (DNA): TGTGCCAGTAGTATACTAGCGGGACCAGATACGCAGTATTTT. Translating gives CASSILAGPDTQYF.

The chain couples TRBV30 to TRBJ2-3; D is uncertain. This CDR3 region has 11 residues. The germline V and J ends were trimmed by 4 bases and 5 bases, with 7 bases remaining between them. The germline gives CDR1 GTSNPN, CDR2 SVGIG (reference sequence). Written as DNA, the CDR3 is TGTGCCTGGACCTGGGGAGATACGCAGTATTTT. Translating gives CAWTWGDTQYF.

This chain connects TRBV6-1 to TRBJ1-2, with a tentative D call TRBD1 (5 bases). Germline V gene data show CDR1 as MNHNS and CDR2 as SASEGT. The CDR3 runs 13 residues. Trimming shortened V by 3 bases and J by 3 bases, and 8 bases separated the two germline ends. CDR3 DNA sequence: TGTGCCAGCAGTGACAGGGCCCACTATGGCTACACCTTC. Its translation: CASSDRAHYGYTF.

The chain is built from TRBV5-3 and TRBJ1-5; D is perhaps TRBD1 (6 bases). TRBV5-3 qualifies as an ORF whose function is uncertain. The CDR3 is made up of 17 amino acids. Deletions cut 0 bases from V and 3 bases from J, with 16 bases between. DNA for the CDR3: TGTGCCAGAAGCTTGGCCAGTACAGGGAGGCACAATCAGCCCCAGCATTTT. This gives the protein CARSLASTGRHNQPQHF.